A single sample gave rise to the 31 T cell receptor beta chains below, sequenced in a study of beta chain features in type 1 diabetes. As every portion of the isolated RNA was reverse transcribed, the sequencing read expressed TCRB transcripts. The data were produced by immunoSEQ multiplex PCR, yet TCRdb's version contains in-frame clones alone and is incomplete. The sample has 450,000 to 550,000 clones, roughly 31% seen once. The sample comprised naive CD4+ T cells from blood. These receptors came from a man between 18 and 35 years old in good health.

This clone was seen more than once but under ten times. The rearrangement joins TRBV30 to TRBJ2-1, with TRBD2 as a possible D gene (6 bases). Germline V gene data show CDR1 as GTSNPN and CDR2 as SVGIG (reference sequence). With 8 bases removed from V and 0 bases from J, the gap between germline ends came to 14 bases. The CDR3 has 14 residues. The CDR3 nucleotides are TGTGCCAGTAGCGGCCCTAGCTCCTACAATGAGCAGTTCTTC. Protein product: CASSGPSSYNEQFF. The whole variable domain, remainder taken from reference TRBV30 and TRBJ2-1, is SQTIHQWPATLVQPVGSPLSLECTVEGTSNPNLYWYRQAAGRGLQLLFYSVGIGQISSEVPQNLSASRPQDRQFILSSKKLLLSDSGFYLCASSGPSSYNEQFFGPGTRLTVL.

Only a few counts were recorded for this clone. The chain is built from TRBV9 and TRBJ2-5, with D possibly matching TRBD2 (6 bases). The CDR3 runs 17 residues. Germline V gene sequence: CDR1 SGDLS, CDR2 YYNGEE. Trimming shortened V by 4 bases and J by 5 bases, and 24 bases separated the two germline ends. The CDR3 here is CASSLSPGVEGRETQYF. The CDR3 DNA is TGTGCCAGCAGCTTATCGCCGGGGGTCGAGGGTCGGGAGACCCAGTACTTC.

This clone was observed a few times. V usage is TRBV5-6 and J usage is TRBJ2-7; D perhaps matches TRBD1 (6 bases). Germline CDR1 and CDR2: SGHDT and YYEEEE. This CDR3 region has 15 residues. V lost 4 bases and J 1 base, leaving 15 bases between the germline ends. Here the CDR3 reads CASSPTGTLSYEQYF. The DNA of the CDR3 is TGTGCCAGCAGCCCGACGGGGACACTTTCCTACGAGCAGTACTTC.

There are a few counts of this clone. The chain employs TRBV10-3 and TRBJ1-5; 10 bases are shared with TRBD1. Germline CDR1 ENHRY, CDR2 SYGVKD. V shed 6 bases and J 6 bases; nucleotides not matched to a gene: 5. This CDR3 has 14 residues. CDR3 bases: TGTGCCATCAGCGACAGGGGGCAAGGTCAGCCCCAGCATTTT. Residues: CAISDRGQGQPQHF.

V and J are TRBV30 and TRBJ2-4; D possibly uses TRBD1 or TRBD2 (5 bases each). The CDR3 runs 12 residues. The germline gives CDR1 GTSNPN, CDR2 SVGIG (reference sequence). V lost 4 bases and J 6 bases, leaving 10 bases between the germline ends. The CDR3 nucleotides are TGTGCCTGGACCCCCGGGACAAACATTCAGTACTTC. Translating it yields CAWTPGTNIQYF.

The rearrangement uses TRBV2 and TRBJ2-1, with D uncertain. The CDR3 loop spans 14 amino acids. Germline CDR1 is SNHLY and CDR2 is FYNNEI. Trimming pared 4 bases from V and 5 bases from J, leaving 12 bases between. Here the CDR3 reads CASSGWVRDNEQFF. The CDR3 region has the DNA TGTGCCAGCAGTGGATGGGTAAGGGACAATGAGCAGTTCTTC. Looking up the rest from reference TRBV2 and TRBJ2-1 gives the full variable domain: EPEVTQTPSHQVTQMGQEVILRCVPISNHLYFYWYRQILGQKVEFLVSFYNNEISEKSEIFDDQFSVERPDGSNFTLKIRSTKLEDSAMYFCASSGWVRDNEQFFGPGTRLTVL.

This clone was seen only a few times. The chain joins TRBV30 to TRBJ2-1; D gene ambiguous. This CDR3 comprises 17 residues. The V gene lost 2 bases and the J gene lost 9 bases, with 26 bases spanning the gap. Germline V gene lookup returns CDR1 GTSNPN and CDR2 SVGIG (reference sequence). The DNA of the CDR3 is TGTGCCTGGAGTCCAGACCTTACTAAGGCCTTTAGGGTTGAGCAGTTCTTC. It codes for CAWSPDLTKAFRVEQFF.

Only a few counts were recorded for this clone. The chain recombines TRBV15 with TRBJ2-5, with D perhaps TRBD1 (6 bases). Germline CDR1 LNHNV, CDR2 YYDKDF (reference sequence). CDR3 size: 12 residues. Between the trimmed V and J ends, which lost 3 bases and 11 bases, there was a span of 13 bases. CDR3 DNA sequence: TGTGCCACCAGCAGTGGGACAAGGGGACAGTACTTC. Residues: CATSSGTRGQYF. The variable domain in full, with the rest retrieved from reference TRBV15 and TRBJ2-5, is DAMVIQNPRYQVTQFGKPVTLSCSQTLNHNVMYWYQQKSSQAPKLLFHYYDKDFNNEADTPDNFQSRRPNTSFCFLDIRSPGLGDTAMYLCATSSGTRGQYFGPGTRLLVL.

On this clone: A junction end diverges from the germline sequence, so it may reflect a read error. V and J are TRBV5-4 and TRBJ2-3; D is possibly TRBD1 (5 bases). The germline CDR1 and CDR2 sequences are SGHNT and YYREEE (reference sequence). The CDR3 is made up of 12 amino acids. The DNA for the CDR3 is TGTGCCAGCAGCTTACCGACAGAAACGCAGTATTTT. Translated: CASSLPTETQYF.

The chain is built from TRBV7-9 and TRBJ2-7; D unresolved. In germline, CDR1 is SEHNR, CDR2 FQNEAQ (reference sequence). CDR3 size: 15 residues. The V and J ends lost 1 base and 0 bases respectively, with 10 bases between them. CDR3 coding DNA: TGTGCCAGCAGCTTAGGGCCCTCAAGCTCCTACGAGCAGTACTTC. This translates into CASSLGPSSSYEQYF.

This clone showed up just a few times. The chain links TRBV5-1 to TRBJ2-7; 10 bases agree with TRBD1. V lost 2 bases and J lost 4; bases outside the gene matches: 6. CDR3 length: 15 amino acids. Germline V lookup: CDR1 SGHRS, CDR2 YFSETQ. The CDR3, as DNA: TGCGCCAGCAGCTTTCGGGGACAGGGGATTTACGAGCAGTACTTC. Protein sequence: CASSFRGQGIYEQYF.

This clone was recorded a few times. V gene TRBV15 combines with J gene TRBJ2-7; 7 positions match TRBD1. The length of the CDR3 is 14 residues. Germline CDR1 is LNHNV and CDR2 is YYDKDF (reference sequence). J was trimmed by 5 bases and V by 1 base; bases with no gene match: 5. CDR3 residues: CATSRGQGSDEQYF. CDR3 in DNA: TGTGCCACCAGCAGAGGACAGGGTTCAGACGAGCAGTACTTC.

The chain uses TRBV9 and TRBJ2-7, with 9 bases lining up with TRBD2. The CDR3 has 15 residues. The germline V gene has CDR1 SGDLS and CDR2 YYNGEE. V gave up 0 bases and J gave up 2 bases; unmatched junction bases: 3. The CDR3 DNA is TGTGCCAGCAGCGTAGCCGGGACTAGCCCCTACGAGCAGTACTTC. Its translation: CASSVAGTSPYEQYF.

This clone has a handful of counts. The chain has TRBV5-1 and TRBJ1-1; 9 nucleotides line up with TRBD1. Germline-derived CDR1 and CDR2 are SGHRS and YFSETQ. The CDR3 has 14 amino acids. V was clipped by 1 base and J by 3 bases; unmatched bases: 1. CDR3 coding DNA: TGCGCCAGCAGCTTGAGGGACAGGGACACTGAAGCTTTCTTT. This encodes CASSLRDRDTEAFF.

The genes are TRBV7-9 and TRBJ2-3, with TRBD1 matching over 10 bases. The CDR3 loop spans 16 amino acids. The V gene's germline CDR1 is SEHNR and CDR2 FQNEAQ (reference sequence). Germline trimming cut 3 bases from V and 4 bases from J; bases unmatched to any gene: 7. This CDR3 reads CASSFGDRGLADTQYF. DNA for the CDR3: TGTGCCAGCAGCTTCGGAGACAGGGGGCTAGCAGATACGCAGTATTTT.

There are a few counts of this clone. CDR3 in DNA: TGTGCCAGCAGCTTAAACGTTGGGACAGCTGGCGAGCAGTACTTC. As protein: CASSLNVGTAGEQYF. The V and J genes are TRBV7-8 and TRBJ2-7; TRBD1 matches at 7 bases. V shed 2 bases and J 6 bases; nucleotides not matched to a gene: 10. Germline V gives CDR1 SGHVS, CDR2 FQNEAQ. The length of the CDR3 is 15 residues.

DNA of the CDR3: TGTGCCTGGAGTGATCCAGGGCCTAATGAAAAACTGTTTTTT. The encoded protein is CAWSDPGPNEKLFF. V gene TRBV30 combines with J gene TRBJ1-4, with D perhaps TRBD1 (5 bases). V was clipped by 1 base and J by 3 bases, with 9 bases between them. From germline, CDR1 is GTSNPN and CDR2 SVGIG (reference sequence). This CDR3 has 14 amino acids.

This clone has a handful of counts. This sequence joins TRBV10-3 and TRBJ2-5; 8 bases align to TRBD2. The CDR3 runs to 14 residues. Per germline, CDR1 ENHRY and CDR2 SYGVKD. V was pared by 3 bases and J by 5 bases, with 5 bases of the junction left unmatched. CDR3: CAISESGSPETQYF. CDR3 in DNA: TGTGCCATCAGTGAAAGCGGGAGCCCCGAGACCCAGTACTTC.

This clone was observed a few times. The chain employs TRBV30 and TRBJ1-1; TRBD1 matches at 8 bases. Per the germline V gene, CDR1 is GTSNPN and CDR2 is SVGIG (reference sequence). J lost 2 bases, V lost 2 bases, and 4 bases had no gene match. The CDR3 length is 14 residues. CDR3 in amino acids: CAWSPTGGNTEAFF. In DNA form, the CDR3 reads TGTGCCTGGAGTCCAACAGGGGGAAACACTGAAGCTTTCTTT.

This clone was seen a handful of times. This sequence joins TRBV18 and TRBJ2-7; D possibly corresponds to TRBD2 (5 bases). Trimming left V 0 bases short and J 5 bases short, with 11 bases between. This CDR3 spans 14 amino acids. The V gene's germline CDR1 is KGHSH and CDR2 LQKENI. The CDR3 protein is CASSPPPGRDEQYF. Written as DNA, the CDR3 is TGTGCCAGCTCACCACCTCCGGGGAGAGACGAGCAGTACTTC.

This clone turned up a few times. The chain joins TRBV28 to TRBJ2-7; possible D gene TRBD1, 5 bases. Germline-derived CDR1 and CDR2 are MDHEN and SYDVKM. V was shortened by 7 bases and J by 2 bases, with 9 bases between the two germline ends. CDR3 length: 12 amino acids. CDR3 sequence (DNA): TGTGCCAGCAATCACAGGCCCTACGAGCAGTACTTC. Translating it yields CASNHRPYEQYF.

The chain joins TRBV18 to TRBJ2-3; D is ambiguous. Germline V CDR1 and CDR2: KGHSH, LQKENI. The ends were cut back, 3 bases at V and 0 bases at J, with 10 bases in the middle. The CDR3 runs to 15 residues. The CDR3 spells CASSPDFSSTDTQYF. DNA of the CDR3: TGTGCCAGCTCACCCGATTTCTCTAGCACAGATACGCAGTATTTT.

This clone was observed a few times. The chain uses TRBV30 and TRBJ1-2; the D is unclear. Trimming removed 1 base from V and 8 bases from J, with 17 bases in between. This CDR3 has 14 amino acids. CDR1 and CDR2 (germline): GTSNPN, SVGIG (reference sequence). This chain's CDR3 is CAWSGHYSFRGYTF. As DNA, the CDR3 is TGTGCCTGGAGTGGCCATTACTCGTTTAGGGGCTACACCTTC.

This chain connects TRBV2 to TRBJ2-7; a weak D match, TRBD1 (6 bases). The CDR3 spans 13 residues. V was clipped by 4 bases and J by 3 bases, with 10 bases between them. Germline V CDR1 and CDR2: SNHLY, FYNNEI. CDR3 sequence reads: CASSVGQIYEQYF. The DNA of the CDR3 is TGTGCCAGCAGTGTCGGACAGATCTACGAGCAGTACTTC.

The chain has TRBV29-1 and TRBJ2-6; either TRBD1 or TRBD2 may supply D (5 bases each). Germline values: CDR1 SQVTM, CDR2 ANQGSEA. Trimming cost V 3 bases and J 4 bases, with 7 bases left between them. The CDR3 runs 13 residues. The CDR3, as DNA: TGCAGCGTTGACCGGGACGGGGCCAACGTCCTGACTTTC. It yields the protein CSVDRDGANVLTF.

This CDR3 reads CASSYPDSNPDTQYF. In DNA form, the CDR3 reads TGTGCCAGCAGTTACCCAGACAGTAACCCAGATACGCAGTATTTT. This sequence joins TRBV6-6 and TRBJ2-3; D is possibly TRBD1 (5 bases). The CDR3 sequence is 15 residues long. In germline, CDR1 is MNHNY, CDR2 SVGAGI (reference sequence). V dropped 2 bases and J dropped 4 bases, with 13 bases sitting between them.

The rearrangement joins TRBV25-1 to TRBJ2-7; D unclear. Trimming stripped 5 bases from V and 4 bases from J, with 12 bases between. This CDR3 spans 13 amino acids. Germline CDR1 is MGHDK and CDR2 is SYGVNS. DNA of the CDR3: TGTGCCAGCAGTAAGGGCAGGCAGTACGAGCAGTACTTC. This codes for CASSKGRQYEQYF.

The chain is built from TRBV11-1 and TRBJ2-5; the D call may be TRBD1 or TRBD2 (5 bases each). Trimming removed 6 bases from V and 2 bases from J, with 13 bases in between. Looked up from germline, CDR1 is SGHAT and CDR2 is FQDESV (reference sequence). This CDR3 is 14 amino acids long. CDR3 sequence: CASSYGTSQETQYF. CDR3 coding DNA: TGTGCCAGCAGTTACGGGACCAGTCAAGAGACCCAGTACTTC.

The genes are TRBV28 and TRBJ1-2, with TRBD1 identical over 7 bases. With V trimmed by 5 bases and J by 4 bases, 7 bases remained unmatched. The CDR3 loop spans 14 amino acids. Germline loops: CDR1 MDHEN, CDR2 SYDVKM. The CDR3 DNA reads TGTGCCAGCAGTCCTCGGAGGACAGGCTATGGCTACACCTTC. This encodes CASSPRRTGYGYTF.

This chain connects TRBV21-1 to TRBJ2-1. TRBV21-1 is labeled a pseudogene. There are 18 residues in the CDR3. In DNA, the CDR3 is TGTGCCAGCAGCACGGAGACGGGCGACCACTATCCCTACAATGAGCAGTTCTTC. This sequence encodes CASSTETGDHYPYNEQFF.

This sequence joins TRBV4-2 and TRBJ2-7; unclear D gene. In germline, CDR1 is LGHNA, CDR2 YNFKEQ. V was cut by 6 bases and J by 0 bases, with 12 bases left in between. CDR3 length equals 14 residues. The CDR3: CASSGGGPSYEQYF. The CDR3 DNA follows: TGTGCCAGCAGTGGTGGCGGACCCTCCTACGAGCAGTACTTC.